The clone carrying this T cell receptor (beta chain) came up a few times. The entry originates in a study of blood T cell repertoires in COVID-19. TCRdb's copy holds only in-frame clones and misses some; the assay was immunoSEQ multiplex PCR. The sample gives 90,000 to 150,000 clones, 70% to 80% of which show up once; almost 4% is in the top ten. With 4 bases clipped from V and 2 bases from J, the junction kept 3 bases outside the gene matches. The CDR3 spans 15 residues. The germline V gene has CDR1 SGDLS and CDR2 YYNGEE. Sequenced input: peripheral blood. V and J are TRBV9 and TRBJ1-5; 10 bases line up with TRBD1. This TCR derives from a woman older than 75 with acute or convalescent COVID-19. This CDR3 reads CASSIGTGGNQPQHF. Written as DNA, the CDR3 is TGTGCCAGCAGCATTGGGACAGGGGGCAATCAGCCCCAGCATTTT.